The TCR beta chain described here comes from a study of T cell responses to AZD1222 COVID-19 vaccine (TCRdb year 2021). A note on the overall study: Because spike-specific TCR depth and breadth did not differ between the two schedules, AZD1222 recipients who got a second dose at roughly 4 weeks were pooled with those who got a second dose at roughly 12 weeks. TCR sequencing covered more than 230 trial participants: 200 to 210 given two doses of AZD1222 and 26 given two doses of MenACWY control vaccine. Trial participants were enrolled by age into 18-55, 56-69 and 70-plus year subgroups, with approximately 150, 28 and 58 TCR-sequenced participants respectively.

The time point label on this specimen signifies: baseline before first vaccination. Samples from vaccinated people were obtained from the UK trials COV001 and COV002, which included a single-blind randomized controlled phase 2/3 trial of AZD1222 (ChAdOx1 nCoV-19) in healthy adults. For TCRbeta chain sequencing, PBMC samples from trial participants were taken at day 0 and at day 28 after the second dose. Comment on this clone: Its target antigen remains unknown. No much larger clonotype is one base removed from it; base qualities were not supplied.

Study-wide conclusions, independent of this receptor: Because no day 14 peak-response samples were available, the repertoires could be characterized only after the peak T cell response. Participants were mostly white British and included more females than males, and it was suggested by the authors that clonal diversity may have been underestimated. After two AZD1222 doses, both the breadth and the depth of spike-specific TCRs were significantly higher than at day 0 and than in MenACWY recipients. The whole spike protein was spanned by vaccine-associated CD4 TCRs, and dominant responses were seen in regions 160-218 and 743-854. The 56-69-year group was small, and its depth increase did not reach significance, likely because of low power. Conclusions about previously exposed vaccinees were limited because only a handful of AZD1222 recipients were SARS-CoV-2 seropositive at baseline. Epitopes outside the regions mutated in the B.1.351 and B.1.1.7 variants were reportedly recognized by nearly half of the unique spike-specific TCRs.

The CDR3 regions of human TCRbeta chains were analyzed by immunosequencing. The source study handled its data this way. TCRs in the repertoires were compared against a reference library of SARS-CoV-2-specific TCRs that had been generated with the MIRA antigen-specificity platform. Breadth was defined as the fraction of unique TCRs that were SARS-CoV-2-associated, and depth was defined as the fraction of total T cells that were SARS-CoV-2-associated. Using the MIRA data, each spike-specific TCR was assigned both to the spike region to which the TCR was reactive and to a CD4 or CD8 class. Log10-transformed breadth and depth values were compared by one-way ANOVA with Sidak's multiple comparisons tests. TCRdb took over this immuneACCESS table, retaining in-frame rearrangements with V and J assigned. Such tables are incomplete; in checked studies, under half of the missing clones stem from an unresolved V gene, and the remainder is unexplained. That table gives V, J and clone size, and the DNA gave D and trimming. In all, the sample holds tens of thousands of clones, and 88% of those were seen once. Of the sample, roughly 15% is held by the ten largest clones.

For this chain, trimming is 5 bases at the V end and 9 bases at the J end, and the number of junction bases without a gene match is 9. The germline V gene encodes CDR1 SEHNR and CDR2 FQNEAQ (reference sequence). Inclusive of the bounding cysteine and phenylalanine, the CDR3 is 14 residues long. Only CDR3 DNA remains: 42 bases, in frame from the first base. The sequence was collected from an adult in good health. The chain is encoded by TRBV7-9 joined to TRBJ2-1; 8 central nucleotides agree with TRBD2. Material: peripheral blood, obtained on day 0 of AZD1222 vaccination. The sequenced DNA: TGTGCCAGCAGCCTAGATAGCGGGATTGGTGAGCAGTTCTTC. It translates to CASSLDSGIGEQFF.